One T cell receptor (beta chain) is described in this entry. Per the germline V gene, CDR1 is MNHEY and CDR2 is SVGAGI. V shed 0 bases and J 5 bases; nucleotides not matched to a gene: 7. CDR3 length: 16 amino acids. Some clones are missing from TCRdb's copy, which holds only in-frame ones; the method was immunoSEQ multiplex PCR. The table has 78,000 or so clones, 88% seen once. These data are taken from a study of OX40 agonist ivuxolimab in advanced cancers. Overall study: Melanoma, hepatocellular carcinoma, head and neck or renal cell cancer occurred in dose-escalation patients. Of mixed ages from about 20 to 80 and averaging approximately 60 years, the group was just under 85% male.

The genes are TRBV6-5 and TRBJ2-5; TRBD2 matches at 9 bases. The receptor's source is an adult with an advanced solid tumor such as melanoma, head and neck, liver or kidney cancer. This sample comprised CD4+ or CD8+ T cells sorted from blood, obtained in a trial of the OX40 agonist ivuxolimab. The CDR3 sequence is CASSYSGGGAWETQYF. In DNA, the CDR3 is TGTGCCAGCAGTTACTCGGGCGGGGGGGCCTGGGAGACCCAGTACTTC.